These 20 T cell receptor beta chains originate from one sample sequenced in a study of cytomegalovirus exposure and HLA in healthy donors. The study ran its PCR with 60 Vbeta and 13 Jbeta primers. The table came from immunoSEQ multiplex PCR; TCRdb's copy has only in-frame clones and leaves some out. The sample lists tens of thousands of clones; roughly 72% were seen once. Sequencing used PBMCs. These receptors came from a man aged 25-45 years in good health and CMV-seronegative.

The rearrangement links TRBV4-1 to TRBJ2-7, with D maybe TRBD1 (6 bases). The CDR3 spans 14 residues. CDR1 is MGHRA, CDR2 YSYEKL, per germline. V lost 0 bases and J 5 bases, leaving 11 bases between the germline ends. CDR3 in DNA: TGCGCCAGCAGCCAAGATTCGCCAGGGGACGAGCAGTACTTC. It yields the protein CASSQDSPGDEQYF.

The rearrangement joins TRBV9 to TRBJ2-3; D perhaps matches TRBD2 (6 bases). CDR1 SGDLS and CDR2 YYNGEE come from the germline V gene. V lost 4 bases, J lost 6 bases, and 12 bases lay in between. The CDR3 spans 13 residues. The CDR3 bases are TGTGCCAGCAGCAAGGCTAGCGAGGATACGCAGTATTTT. The encoded protein is CASSKASEDTQYF.

The CDR3 protein is CASSPSTGRPAFF. The CDR3 DNA reads TGTGCCAGCAGTCCATCGACAGGGAGGCCGGCTTTCTTT. This rearrangement joins TRBV27 to TRBJ1-1; 7 positions match TRBD1. CDR1 and CDR2 (germline): MNHEY, SMNVEV (reference sequence). V was pared by 5 bases and J by 11 bases, with 11 bases of the junction left unmatched. The CDR3 sequence is 13 residues long.

The rearrangement uses TRBV5-6 and TRBJ1-1; D is unresolved. V was cut by 1 base and J by 4 bases, with 8 bases left in between. Germline loops: CDR1 SGHDT, CDR2 YYEEEE. The length of the CDR3 is 13 residues. The CDR3 spells CASSLQQLTEAFF. The CDR3 DNA reads as TGTGCCAGCAGCTTGCAACAGCTCACTGAAGCTTTCTTT.

The rearrangement joins TRBV7-6 to TRBJ1-3; D is perhaps TRBD1 (6 bases). CDR1 and CDR2 (germline): SGHVS, FNYEAQ. The CDR3 covers 14 residues. Between the trimmed V and J ends, which lost 4 bases and 6 bases, there was a span of 13 bases. As DNA, the CDR3 is TGTGCCAGCAGCTCTGGACAGCCGTTAAACACCATATATTTT. Its translation: CASSSGQPLNTIYF.

By share, this clone ranks as medium-sized (0.01 to 0.1%). The CDR3 loop is CAIRADRGSYNEQFF. The CDR3 coding sequence is TGTGCCATCCGAGCGGACAGGGGTTCCTACAATGAGCAGTTCTTC. V is TRBV10-3 and J is TRBJ2-1, with 9 bases fitting TRBD1. V shed 8 bases, J shed 1 base, and the junction held 6 bases outside the gene matches. The CDR3 loop spans 15 amino acids. From germline, CDR1 is ENHRY and CDR2 SYGVKD.

The V and J genes are TRBV5-6 and TRBJ2-1; TRBD2 matches at 9 bases. V dropped 6 bases and J dropped 5; count of bases not matched to a gene: 12. Germline CDR1 is SGHDT and CDR2 is YYEEEE. CDR3 length: 16 amino acids. CDR3: CASTPAGLAGNNEQFF. CDR3 bases: TGTGCCAGCACCCCGGCGGGTCTAGCGGGGAACAATGAGCAGTTCTTC.

This CDR3 is CASSLGGGQYTF. CDR3 sequence (DNA): TGTGCCAGCAGCTTAGGCGGCGGACAATACACCTTC. V gene TRBV7-8 combines with J gene TRBJ1-2; D perhaps matches TRBD1 (5 bases). This CDR3 is 12 amino acids long. Germline CDR1 reads SGHVS; CDR2 reads FQNEAQ. Between the trimmed V and J ends, which lost 1 base and 11 bases, there was a span of 11 bases.

V and J are TRBV11-2 and TRBJ2-7; TRBD1 matches 10 bases. The germline CDR1 and CDR2 sequences are SGHAT and FQNNGV. This CDR3 spans 15 amino acids. V lost 5 bases to trimming and J lost 5 bases; unmatched junction nucleotides: 9. CDR3 amino acids: CASSPPGQGSNEQYV. CDR3 DNA: TGTGCCAGCAGCCCCCCGGGACAGGGGAGCAACGAGCAGTACGTC.

The table lists this clone with a count of one. The V and J genes are TRBV7-8 and TRBJ1-2, with 7 positions matching TRBD1. The CDR3 extends over 14 amino acids. V lost 5 bases to trimming and J lost 4 bases; unmatched junction nucleotides: 7. Germline V gene lookup returns CDR1 SGHVS and CDR2 FQNEAQ. CDR3 protein: CASSQDRETYGYTF. The CDR3 bases are TGTGCCAGCAGCCAAGACAGGGAGACCTATGGCTACACCTTC.

The V call is TRBV9, the J call TRBJ2-2; 10 bases fit TRBD2. The V gene's germline CDR1 is SGDLS and CDR2 YYNGEE. This CDR3 contains 17 residues. The V and J ends lost 2 bases and 5 bases, in that order; junction bases with no gene match: 9. CDR3 sequence (DNA): TGTGCCAGCAGCGTCCCCGTAAGCGGGAGGGGTACCGGGGAGCTGTTTTTT. This encodes CASSVPVSGRGTGELFF.

The J gene is TRBJ2-7, the V gene TRBV13; the D gene is possibly TRBD2 (6 bases). The germline V and J ends were trimmed by 5 bases and 6 bases, with 14 bases remaining between them. Germline-derived CDR1 and CDR2 are PRHDT and FYEKMQ (reference sequence). CDR3 length: 13 residues. The CDR3 DNA sequence: TGTGCCAGCAGCCTGCGGGGATCAGGCGAGCAGTACTTC. It codes for CASSLRGSGEQYF.

V is TRBV5-6 and J is TRBJ1-3; no definite D call. Deletions cut 1 base from V and 4 bases from J, with 9 bases between. CDR1 is SGHDT and CDR2 is YYEEEE in the germline V gene. The CDR3 spans 14 residues. The CDR3 loop is CASSLRTPGNTIYF. The CDR3 DNA follows: TGTGCCAGCAGCTTGCGAACACCCGGAAACACCATATATTTT. The full variable domain, rest sourced from reference TRBV5-6 and TRBJ1-3, is DAGVTQSPTHLIKTRGQQVTLRCSPKSGHDTVSWYQQALGQGPQFIFQYYEEEERQRGNFPDRFSGHQFPNYSSELNVNALLLGDSALYLCASSLRTPGNTIYFGEGSWLTVV.

The chain carries TRBV5-1 and TRBJ2-5; D gene ambiguous. This CDR3 is built from 13 residues. With 4 bases removed from V and 3 bases from J, the gap between germline ends came to 10 bases. Germline CDR1 SGHRS, CDR2 YFSETQ. Here the CDR3 reads CASSVYSKETQYF. In DNA, the CDR3 is TGCGCCAGCAGCGTCTATAGCAAAGAGACCCAGTACTTC.

The chain has TRBV28 and TRBJ2-4; D is unresolved. The CDR3 is 15 residues long. Between the trimmed V and J ends, which lost 6 bases and 1 base, there was a span of 13 bases. CDR1 is MDHEN and CDR2 is SYDVKM in the germline V gene. CDR3 nucleotide sequence: TGTGCCAGCAGCGACACCGCCTTGGCCAAAAACATTCAGTACTTC. Residues: CASSDTALAKNIQYF. The entire variable domain, with the rest obtained from reference TRBV28 and TRBJ2-4, is as follows: DVKVTQSSRYLVKRTGEKVFLECVQDMDHENMFWYRQDPGLGLRLIYFSYDVKMKEKGDIPEGYSVSREKKERFSLILESASTNQTSMYLCASSDTALAKNIQYFGAGTRLSVL.

The rearrangement uses TRBV9 and TRBJ1-3; D ambiguous. V lost 2 bases, J lost 0 bases, and 6 bases lay in between. Germline V gives CDR1 SGDLS, CDR2 YYNGEE. The CDR3 sequence is 14 residues long. The chain's CDR3 is CASSVQDSGNTIYF. In DNA, the CDR3 is TGTGCCAGCAGCGTTCAGGACTCTGGAAACACCATATATTTT.

This clone has just one count. In the same sample, other DNA sequences code for this CDR3. The rearrangement uses TRBV7-8 and TRBJ2-7; no clear D. Looked up from germline, CDR1 is SGHVS and CDR2 is FQNEAQ. This CDR3 contains 13 residues. The germline V and J ends were trimmed by 4 bases and 5 bases, with 12 bases remaining between them. For the CDR3, the DNA is TGTGCCAGCAGCTATGGGTCTCTAGACGAGCAGTACTTC. It encodes CASSYGSLDEQYF.

For this clone: Its ends do not fully match the called genes, so a read error is possible. V gene TRBV27 combines with J gene TRBJ1-4; D unresolved. Germline lookup yields CDR1 MNHEY and CDR2 SMNVEV (reference sequence). This CDR3 has 15 residues. CDR3 amino acids: CTSSLGVATNEKLFF. As DNA, the CDR3 is TGTACCAGCAGTTTGGGAGTTGCAACTAATGAAAAACTGTTTTTT.

The rearrangement links TRBV19 to TRBJ1-3, with 8 bases that match TRBD1. J lost 2 bases, V lost 4 bases, and 4 bases had no gene match. The CDR3 loop spans 15 amino acids. Germline CDR1 reads LNHDA; CDR2 reads SQIVND (reference sequence). The CDR3 DNA is TGTGCCAGTAGTAACGTCAGGGGGCCTGGAAACACCATATATTTT. The encoded protein is CASSNVRGPGNTIYF. Together with reference TRBV19 and TRBJ1-3, the CDR3 gives the full variable domain: DGGITQSPKYLFRKEGQNVTLSCEQNLNHDAMYWYRQDPGQGLRLIYYSQIVNDFQKGDIAEGYSVSREKKESFPLTVTSAQKNPTAFYLCASSNVRGPGNTIYFGEGSWLTVV.

The CDR3 region has the DNA TGTGCCAGCAGCCGGGGGAAGAAGGATTCACCCCTCCACTTT. This translates into CASSRGKKDSPLHF. J is TRBJ1-6 and V is TRBV5-6, with D perhaps TRBD1 (5 bases). V lost 4 bases and J lost 8, with 13 bases in between. This CDR3 has 14 residues. CDR1 is SGHDT and CDR2 is YYEEEE in the germline V gene.